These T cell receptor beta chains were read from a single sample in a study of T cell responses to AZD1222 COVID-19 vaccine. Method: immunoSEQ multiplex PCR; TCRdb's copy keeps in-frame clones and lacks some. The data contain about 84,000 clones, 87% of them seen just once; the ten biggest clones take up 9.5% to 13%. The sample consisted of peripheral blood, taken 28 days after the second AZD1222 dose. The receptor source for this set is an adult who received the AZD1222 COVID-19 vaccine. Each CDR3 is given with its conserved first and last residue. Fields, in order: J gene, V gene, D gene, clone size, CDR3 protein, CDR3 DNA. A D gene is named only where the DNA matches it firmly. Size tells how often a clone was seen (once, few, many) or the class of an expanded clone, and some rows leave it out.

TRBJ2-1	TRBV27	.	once	CASSLNIHNEQFF	TGTGCCAGCAGTTTGAACATCCACAATGAGCAGTTCTTC
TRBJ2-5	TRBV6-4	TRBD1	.	CARAPPGQAQETQYF	TGTGCCAGGGCTCCTCCGGGACAGGCCCAAGAGACCCAGTACTTC
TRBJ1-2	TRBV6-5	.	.	CASSQDSYYGYTF	TGTGCCAGCAGCCAGGACAGCTACTATGGCTACACCTTC
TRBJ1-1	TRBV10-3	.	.	CAINGAGGEAFF	TGTGCCATCAATGGGGCTGGGGGTGAAGCTTTCTTT
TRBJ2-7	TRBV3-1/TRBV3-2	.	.	CASSQGPDLTYEQYF	TGTGCCAGCAGCCAAGGGCCGGATTTAACCTACGAGCAGTACTTC
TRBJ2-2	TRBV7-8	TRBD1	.	CASRSGQGVVGGELFF	TGTGCCAGCAGGTCGGGACAGGGGGTCGTCGGCGGGGAGCTGTTTTTT
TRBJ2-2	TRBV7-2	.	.	CASSLDPSTGELFF	TGTGCCAGCAGCTTAGACCCCAGCACCGGGGAGCTGTTTTTT
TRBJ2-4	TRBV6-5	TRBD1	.	CASSSGTGAKNIQYF	TGTGCCAGCAGTTCCGGGACAGGGGCCAAAAACATTCAGTACTTC
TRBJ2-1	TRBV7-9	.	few	CASSPLAGSYNEQFF	TGTGCCAGCAGCCCCCTGGCGGGCTCCTACAATGAGCAGTTCTTC
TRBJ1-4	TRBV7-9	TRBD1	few	CASSPSGQSNEKLFF	TGTGCCAGCAGCCCGTCGGGACAGAGTAATGAAAAACTGTTTTTT
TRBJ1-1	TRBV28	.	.	CASHRGDRANTEAFF	TGTGCCAGCCACCGGGGAGACAGAGCGAACACTGAAGCTTTCTTT
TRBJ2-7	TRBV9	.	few	CASSVQDYEQYF	TGTGCCAGCAGCGTCCAGGACTACGAGCAGTACTTC
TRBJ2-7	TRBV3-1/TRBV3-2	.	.	CASSQGASSYEQYF	TGTGCCAGCAGCCAAGGGGCCAGCTCCTACGAGCAGTACTTC
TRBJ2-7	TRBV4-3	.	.	CASSQDFAAGYEQYF	TGCGCCAGCAGCCAAGATTTCGCGGCAGGGTACGAGCAGTACTTC
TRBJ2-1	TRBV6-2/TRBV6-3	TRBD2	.	CASSYPSGGAGSNEQFF	TGTGCCAGCAGTTACCCTAGCGGGGGGGCGGGGAGCAATGAGCAGTTCTTC
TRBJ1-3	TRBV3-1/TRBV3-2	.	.	CASSRAAGTGNTIYF	TGTGCCAGCAGCCGGGCGGCAGGGACTGGAAACACCATATATTTT
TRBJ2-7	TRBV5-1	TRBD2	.	CASSLGPRAGDSYEQYF	TGCGCCAGCAGCTTGGGGCCTAGGGCGGGGGATAGCTACGAGCAGTACTTC
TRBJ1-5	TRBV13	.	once	CASSQGVGGQPQHF	TGTGCCAGCAGCCAAGGTGTGGGGGGTCAGCCCCAGCATTTT
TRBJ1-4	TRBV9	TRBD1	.	CASGGTGGSTATNEKLFF	TGTGCCAGCGGTGGGACAGGGGGATCTACAGCAACTAATGAAAAACTGTTTTTT
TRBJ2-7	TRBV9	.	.	CASSSSTGGVLYF	TGTGCCAGCAGCAGCTCCACCGGGGGCGTGCTGTACTTC
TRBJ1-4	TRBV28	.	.	CASRGGWDGNEKLFF	TGTGCCAGCAGGGGCGGGTGGGATGGTAATGAAAAACTGTTTTTT
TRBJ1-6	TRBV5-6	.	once	CASSLAQGAGNNSPLHF	TGTGCCAGCAGCTTGGCCCAGGGTGCAGGGAATAATTCACCCCTCCACTTT
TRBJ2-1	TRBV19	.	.	CASSRDRTWTDYNEQFF	TGTGCCAGTAGCAGAGACCGAACGTGGACGGATTACAATGAGCAGTTCTTC
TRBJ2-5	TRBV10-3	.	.	CAMGRSLIETQYF	TGTGCCATGGGAAGGAGTTTAATCGAGACCCAGTACTTC
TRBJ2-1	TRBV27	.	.	CASSFYGRDDEQFF	TGTGCCAGCAGTTTCTATGGACGGGACGATGAGCAGTTCTTC
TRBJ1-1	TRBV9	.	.	CASSPGGIGQPEAFF	TGTGCCAGCAGCCCGGGGGGAATAGGACAGCCTGAAGCTTTCTTT
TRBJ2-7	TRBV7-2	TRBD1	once	CASSLGGTGALYEQYF	TGTGCCAGCAGCTTAGGCGGGACAGGGGCCCTCTACGAGCAGTACTTC
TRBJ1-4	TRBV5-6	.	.	CASSFYGSNEKLFF	TGTGCCAGCAGCTTTTACGGGAGTAATGAAAAACTGTTTTTT
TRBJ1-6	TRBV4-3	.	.	CASSQDRNRVGSPLHF	TGCGCCAGCAGCCAAGATAGAAACAGGGTGGGTTCACCCCTCCACTTT
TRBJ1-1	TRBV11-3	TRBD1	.	CASSLDRDTTEAFF	TGTGCCAGCAGCCTCGACAGGGACACCACTGAAGCTTTCTTT
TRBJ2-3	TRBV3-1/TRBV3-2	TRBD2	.	CASSQHTSGGGDTQYF	TGTGCCAGCAGCCAACATACTAGCGGGGGTGGGGATACGCAGTATTTT
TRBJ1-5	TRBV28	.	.	CASSPTGSNSNQPQHF	TGTGCCAGCAGTCCCACCGGGAGCAATAGCAATCAGCCCCAGCATTTT
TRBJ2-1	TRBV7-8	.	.	CASSLDKVYNEQFF	TGTGCCAGCAGCTTAGATAAGGTATACAATGAGCAGTTCTTC
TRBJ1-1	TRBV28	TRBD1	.	CASSRGDRGGTEAFF	TGTGCCAGCAGTCGAGGGGACAGGGGTGGCACTGAAGCTTTCTTT
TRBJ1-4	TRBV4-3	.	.	CASSQGGAGSATNEKLFF	TGCGCCAGCAGCCAAGGGGGGGCAGGGAGTGCAACTAATGAAAAACTGTTTTTT
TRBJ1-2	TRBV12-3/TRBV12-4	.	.	CASTPVVGSYTF	TGTGCCAGCACCCCGGTGGTTGGGAGCTACACCTTC
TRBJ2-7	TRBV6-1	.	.	CASSESGMAYEQYF	TGTGCCAGCAGTGAATCGGGCATGGCCTACGAGCAGTACTTC
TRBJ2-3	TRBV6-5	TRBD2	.	CASSYFGGGAGDTQYF	TGTGCCAGCAGTTACTTCGGCGGGGGGGCCGGGGATACGCAGTATTTT
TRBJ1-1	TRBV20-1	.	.	CSASRTTAEAFF	TGCAGTGCTAGTAGGACTACCGCTGAAGCTTTCTTT
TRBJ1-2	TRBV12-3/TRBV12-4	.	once	CASSGANYGYTF	TGTGCCAGCAGTGGGGCTAACTATGGCTACACCTTC
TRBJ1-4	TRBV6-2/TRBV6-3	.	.	CASSYSVGGGGPNEKLFF	TGTGCCAGCAGTTACTCGGTGGGGGGAGGAGGACCTAATGAAAAACTGTTTTTT
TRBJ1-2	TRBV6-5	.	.	CASSLGSNYGYTF	TGTGCCAGCAGTTTAGGATCTAACTATGGCTACACCTTC
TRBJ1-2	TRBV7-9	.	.	CASSLWQPNYGYTF	TGTGCCAGCAGCTTGTGGCAGCCTAACTATGGCTACACCTTC
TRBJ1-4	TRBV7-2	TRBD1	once	CASSLGTGFEKLFF	TGTGCCAGCAGCTTAGGGACAGGGTTTGAAAAACTGTTTTTT
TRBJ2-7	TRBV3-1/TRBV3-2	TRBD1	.	CASSPPGDRDYEQYF	TGTGCCAGCAGCCCCCCGGGGGACAGGGATTACGAGCAGTACTTC
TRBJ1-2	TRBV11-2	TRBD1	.	CASSPTGGIDGYTF	TGTGCCAGCAGCCCGACAGGGGGAATCGATGGCTACACCTTC
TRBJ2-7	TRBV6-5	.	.	CASRVGVSSYEQYF	TGTGCCAGCAGAGTAGGGGTATCCTCCTACGAGCAGTACTTC
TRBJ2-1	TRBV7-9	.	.	CASSLGFDSTSNEQFF	TGTGCCAGCAGCTTAGGATTTGACTCTACCTCCAATGAGCAGTTCTTC